These 22 T cell receptor beta chains were all obtained from the same sample, sequenced in a study of CD8+ T cells in alopecia areata. RNA extraction was followed by reverse transcription into cDNA, which acted as the sequencing template. The assay was immunoSEQ multiplex PCR, and TCRdb's table has in-frame clones only and misses some. The data hold roughly 150,000 clones, with about three fifths observed a single time. Sequencing was carried out using CD4+ T cells sorted from blood. The receptors were sampled from a human donor in good health.

The chain employs TRBV6-6 and TRBJ1-5, with D hard to call. The V gene lost 2 bases and the J gene lost 1 base, with 12 bases spanning the gap. The CDR3 spans 16 residues. Germline V gene sequence: CDR1 MNHNY, CDR2 SVGAGI (reference sequence). This CDR3 is CASSYPPGSSNQPQHF. As DNA, the CDR3 is TGTGCCAGCAGTTACCCCCCGGGGTCGAGCAATCAGCCCCAGCATTTT.

This clone appeared a few times. V usage is TRBV5-1 and J usage is TRBJ2-6; D remains ambiguous. The CDR3 is 15 amino acids. Trimming cost V 1 base and J 4 bases, with 9 bases left between them. Germline lookup yields CDR1 SGHRS and CDR2 YFSETQ. The CDR3 nucleotides are TGCGCCAGCAGCTTGACGCTCTCGGGGGCCAACGTCCTGACTTTC. Translation: CASSLTLSGANVLTF.

This clone showed up just a few times. This chain connects TRBV2 to TRBJ1-1; 7 positions agree with TRBD1. With V trimmed by 6 bases and J by 0 bases, 7 bases remained unmatched. This CDR3 is 15 amino acids long. Germline lookup yields CDR1 SNHLY and CDR2 FYNNEI. CDR3: CASRDSGTVNTEAFF. The CDR3, as DNA: TGTGCCAGCAGAGACTCCGGGACAGTGAACACTGAAGCTTTCTTT.

CDR3 DNA sequence: TGTGCCACCAGCAGGACGGGACAGTACAATGAGCAGTTCTTC. This translates into CATSRTGQYNEQFF. The rearrangement links TRBV15 to TRBJ2-1; 7 bases fit TRBD1. The CDR3 contains 14 residues. Trimming at V came to 3 bases and at J to 4 bases, leaving 3 bases not matched to a gene. Germline V gene lookup returns CDR1 LNHNV and CDR2 YYDKDF (reference sequence).

The CDR3 bases are TGCAGCGTTGAAGAGACAGGGGCTAAGAAACTGTTTTTT. Translation gives CSVEETGAKKLFF. This chain links TRBV29-1 with TRBJ1-4, with 8 bases identical to TRBD1. The CDR3 totals 13 residues. Trimming cost V 0 bases and J 11 bases; bases outside gene matches: 5. CDR1 is SQVTM, CDR2 ANQGSEA, per germline.

This chain uses TRBV6-5 with TRBJ2-6; D remains unclear. Between the trimmed V and J ends, which lost 5 bases and 2 bases, there was a span of 1 base. Germline V CDR1 and CDR2: MNHEY, SVGAGI. The CDR3 is 12 amino acids. CDR3 sequence (DNA): TGTGCCAGCAGTCCTGGGGCCAACGTCCTGACTTTC. Its translation is CASSPGANVLTF.

This rearrangement joins TRBV6-4 to TRBJ2-1; a weak D match, TRBD1 (8 bases). The germline gives CDR1 MRHNA, CDR2 SNTAGT. The CDR3 spans 15 residues. V dropped 2 bases and J dropped 9 bases, with 17 bases sitting between them. The CDR3 DNA follows: TGTGCCAGCAGTGACGAGGCGGGGGACAGGAGTGAGCAGTTCTTC. Translating it yields CASSDEAGDRSEQFF.

The chain uses TRBV7-8 and TRBJ2-7, with 12 bases aligning to TRBD1. Germline values: CDR1 SGHVS, CDR2 FQNEAQ. The CDR3 extends over 15 amino acids. After removal of 4 bases from V and 3 bases from J, the junction contained 4 bases not matched to a gene. The CDR3 loop reads CASSWDRGLNYEQYF. The CDR3 nucleotides read TGTGCCAGCAGCTGGGACAGGGGGCTCAACTACGAGCAGTACTTC.

This clone showed up just a few times. The chain employs TRBV25-1 and TRBJ1-2, with D possibly being TRBD1 (5 bases). The CDR3 has 12 amino acids. In germline, CDR1 is MGHDK, CDR2 SYGVNS. V was shortened by 9 bases and J by 8 bases, with 16 bases between the two germline ends. The CDR3 reads CASGGAERGYTF. The CDR3 DNA sequence: TGTGCCAGTGGTGGGGCAGAAAGAGGCTACACCTTC.

The chain employs TRBV9 and TRBJ2-1; 7 bases are a match to TRBD2. The length of the CDR3 is 14 residues. Per germline, CDR1 SGDLS and CDR2 YYNGEE. V was clipped by 7 bases and J by 7 bases; unmatched bases: 11. CDR3 nucleotides: TGTGCCAGCGGGGAGGGGATGTTAAGGAATGAGCAGTTCTTC. Protein: CASGEGMLRNEQFF.

The chain joins TRBV29-1 to TRBJ2-7; no firm D call. Looked up from germline, CDR1 is SQVTM and CDR2 is ANQGSEA. CDR3 length: 12 residues. The V gene lost 7 bases and the J gene lost 3 bases, with 13 bases spanning the gap. CDR3 coding DNA: TGCAGCGCCGCCCGCGACGACTACGAGCAGTACTTC. Translating gives CSAARDDYEQYF.

As for this clone: Other nucleotide sequences in the sample specify the same CDR3. In DNA, the CDR3 is TGTGCCAGCTCACCCCCCTCTGGGGCCAACGTCCTGACTTTC. Translation gives CASSPPSGANVLTF. The rearrangement uses TRBV18 and TRBJ2-6; D remains ambiguous. Trimming cost V 3 bases and J 0 bases, with 3 bases left between them. Germline CDR1 is KGHSH and CDR2 is LQKENI. The CDR3 extends over 14 amino acids.

This sequence joins TRBV13 and TRBJ2-3, with D tentatively TRBD1 (6 bases). This CDR3 region has 15 residues. CDR1 is PRHDT and CDR2 is FYEKMQ in the germline V gene (reference sequence). V lost 5 bases, J lost 0 bases, and 12 bases lay in between. The CDR3 sequence is CASSVRGPSTDTQYF. CDR3 sequence (DNA): TGTGCCAGCAGCGTCAGGGGACCTAGCACAGATACGCAGTATTTT.

In its sample, this clone was seen once. V usage is TRBV7-2 and J usage is TRBJ2-5, with 11 positions matching TRBD2. CDR3 length equals 16 residues. The junction had 8 bases not matched to a gene; V was cut back by 5 bases and J by 3 bases. Germline V gene data show CDR1 as SGHTA and CDR2 as FQGNSA. The CDR3 reads CASSRTGTSGKETQYF. In DNA, the CDR3 is TGTGCCAGCAGCAGGACCGGGACTAGCGGAAAAGAGACCCAGTACTTC.

This chain connects TRBV11-2 to TRBJ2-7; D not certain. This CDR3 is 13 amino acids long. V lost 1 base to trimming and J lost 1 base, with 5 bases between them. Looked up from germline, CDR1 is SGHAT and CDR2 is FQNNGV. The DNA of the CDR3 is TGTGCCAGCAGCTTAGGCACTTCCTACGAGCAGTACTTC. This gives the protein CASSLGTSYEQYF.

A single count supports this clone. This chain joins TRBV7-9 and TRBJ1-1, with a possible D match to TRBD1 (5 bases). V was trimmed by 4 bases and J by 0 bases, leaving 12 bases between them. The length of the CDR3 is 15 residues. CDR1 SEHNR and CDR2 FQNEAQ come from the germline V gene (reference sequence). The CDR3, as DNA: TGTGCCAGCAGCTCCTTGCGGGGCCTGAACACTGAAGCTTTCTTT. Translating it yields CASSSLRGLNTEAFF.

This clone was observed a few times. The chain combines TRBV18 with TRBJ2-1; D is unclear. Trimming took 1 base from V and 1 from J, leaving 11 bases between them. CDR1 and CDR2 from the germline V gene are KGHSH and LQKENI. The CDR3 sequence is 16 residues long. CDR3: CASSPLQAESYNEQFF. Here the CDR3 DNA reads TGTGCCAGCTCACCACTTCAGGCAGAATCCTACAATGAGCAGTTCTTC.

V usage is TRBV30 and J usage is TRBJ2-3, with TRBD2 matching over 8 bases. J gave up 7 bases and V 2 bases, and 5 bases lay outside the gene matches. Per germline, CDR1 GTSNPN and CDR2 SVGIG (reference sequence). CDR3 size: 13 residues. The CDR3 sequence: CAWSSGSRNTQYF. CDR3 bases: TGTGCCTGGAGTAGCGGGAGCAGAAATACGCAGTATTTT.

The rearrangement links TRBV2 to TRBJ1-1; 12 nucleotides agree with TRBD1. Germline assignment: CDR1 SNHLY and CDR2 FYNNEI. With 6 bases clipped from V and 2 bases from J, the junction kept 1 base outside the gene matches. This CDR3 has 14 amino acids. CDR3 region: CASRGTGGNTEAFF. The CDR3 nucleotides read TGTGCCAGCAGGGGGACAGGGGGCAACACTGAAGCTTTCTTT.

The chain has TRBV6-6 and TRBJ1-2; 7 positions match TRBD1. CDR1 MNHNY and CDR2 SVGAGI come from the germline V gene (reference sequence). The CDR3 is 15 residues long. The ends lost 6 bases at V and 4 bases at J; junction bases unmatched: 11. The CDR3 reads CASRSQGGAFYGYTF. The CDR3 DNA sequence: TGTGCCAGCAGGAGCCAAGGGGGCGCATTCTATGGCTACACCTTC.

This clone has more than one count but fewer than ten. V usage is TRBV29-1 and J usage is TRBJ2-7; possible D gene TRBD1, 6 bases. Trimming took off 5 bases at V and 5 bases at J, with 10 bases between the two ends. The CDR3 extends over 11 amino acids. The V gene's germline CDR1 is SQVTM and CDR2 ANQGSEA. CDR3 loop: CSVNQGHEQYF. The DNA for the CDR3 is TGCAGCGTTAACCAGGGGCACGAGCAGTACTTC.

CDR3 region: CASSQVEHPGGTDTQYF. DNA for the CDR3: TGTGCCAGCAGCCAAGTTGAACATCCAGGTGGGACAGATACGCAGTATTTT. The gene calls are TRBV4-2 and TRBJ2-3; D ambiguous. The CDR3 extends over 17 amino acids. Trimming shortened V by 1 base and J by 3 bases, and 17 bases separated the two germline ends. CDR1 is LGHNA and CDR2 is YNFKEQ in the germline V gene.